This T cell receptor (beta chain) was captured by sequencing in a study of blood T cell repertoires in COVID-19. Clones were sequenced by immunoSEQ multiplex PCR, and TCRdb holds only the in-frame ones, with some missing. The profile covers about 330,000 clones, with around 87% appearing a single time and 5.3% taken by the ten largest. This CDR3 is built from 14 residues. In germline, CDR1 is SGDLS, CDR2 YYNGEE. Trimming left V 0 bases short and J 3 bases short, with 4 bases between. The sequencing sample was made of PBMCs or T cells enriched from blood (not recorded which). The rearrangement joins TRBV9 to TRBJ1-6, with no clear D. The TCR comes from a woman in her thirties who had recovered from COVID-19. CDR3: CASSVDGYNSPLHF. DNA for the CDR3: TGTGCCAGCAGCGTAGACGGCTATAATTCACCCCTCCACTTT.